The 9 T cell receptor beta chains reported below all come from one sample, sequenced in a study of multiple sclerosis patients with progressive multifocal leukoencephalopathy. The time point denotes: before natalizumab initiation. Measured with immunoSEQ multiplex PCR; TCRdb has only the in-frame clones, and not every one. The repertoire holds under 40,000 clones, with more than 85% as singletons. The sample was PBMCs. These receptors were obtained from a man under 40 with multiple sclerosis.

The rearrangement joins TRBV7-6 to TRBJ2-1, with TRBD1 matching 9 bases. J gave up 6 bases and V 3 bases, and 9 bases lay outside the gene matches. The length of the CDR3 is 16 residues. Per the germline V gene, CDR1 is SGHVS and CDR2 is FNYEAQ. CDR3 protein: CASSLEQGARSNEQFF. The CDR3 nucleotides are TGTGCCAGCAGCTTGGAACAGGGGGCGCGAAGCAATGAGCAGTTCTTC.

This sequence joins TRBV7-2 and TRBJ1-3; TRBD1 might be the D (6 bases). V dropped 5 bases and J dropped 8 bases, with 19 bases sitting between them. From germline, CDR1 is SGHTA and CDR2 FQGNSA. The CDR3 runs to 15 residues. The CDR3 region is CASSGDRRRGDTIYF. The CDR3 bases are TGTGCCAGCAGCGGCGACAGGCGCAGAGGAGACACCATATATTTT.

The J gene is TRBJ1-4, the V gene TRBV29-1; TRBD1 is a possible D gene (5 bases). Germline lookup yields CDR1 SQVTM and CDR2 ANQGSEA. V was pared by 4 bases and J by 5 bases, with 8 bases between. The CDR3 extends over 12 amino acids. The CDR3 DNA reads TGCAGCGTTGGGGGGGGGAATGAAAAACTGTTTTTT. It specifies CSVGGGNEKLFF.

The CDR3 bases are TGTGCCAGCAGCAAAGTCTGGACAGGGAGCACAGATACGCAGTATTTT. Its protein is CASSKVWTGSTDTQYF. The gene calls are TRBV21-1 and TRBJ2-3; TRBD1, the table's D call, lacks a check against the DNA. TRBV21-1 is an annotated pseudogene. This CDR3 has 16 residues.

The chain links TRBV11-2 to TRBJ2-5, with D maybe TRBD2 (6 bases). Germline-derived CDR1 and CDR2 are SGHAT and FQNNGV. The CDR3 totals 15 residues. Trimming shortened V by 3 bases and J by 1 base, and 12 bases separated the two germline ends. This chain's CDR3 is CASSLMRGFQETQYF. In nucleotides, the CDR3 is TGTGCCAGCAGCTTGATGCGGGGTTTCCAAGAGACCCAGTACTTC.

This chain connects TRBV15 to TRBJ1-1; tentative D call: TRBD1 (5 bases). This CDR3 comprises 14 residues. Germline values: CDR1 LNHNV, CDR2 YYDKDF (reference sequence). Trimming took off 0 bases at V and 3 bases at J, with 8 bases between the two ends. CDR3 residues: CATSRDRGYTEAFF. The CDR3 bases are TGTGCCACCAGCAGAGATCGGGGGTACACTGAAGCTTTCTTT.

The chain is built from TRBV30 and TRBJ2-1; TRBD2 matches 7 bases. V trimming: 0 bases; J trimming: 8 bases; junction bases outside the gene matches: 7. Germline loops: CDR1 GTSNPN, CDR2 SVGIG (reference sequence). The CDR3 contains 14 residues. In DNA form, the CDR3 reads TGTGCCTGGAGTGTCGCGGGAGAATCGGATGAGCAGTTCTTC. Its translation is CAWSVAGESDEQFF.

V and J are TRBV4-2 and TRBJ1-5; TRBD1 matches 8 bases. Germline CDR1 and CDR2: LGHNA and YNFKEQ. Losses at the gene ends were 2 bases for V and 2 bases for J; bases not matched to a gene: 11. The CDR3 has 18 residues. CDR3 nucleotide sequence: TGTGCCAGCAGCCAAACAGGGGGACACTTAGCCCGCAATCAGCCCCAGCATTTT. Translated: CASSQTGGHLARNQPQHF.

With respect to this clone: At one end the junction does not follow the germline gene, possibly because of a read error. The chain is built from TRBV7-2 and TRBJ1-3; D is undetermined. The CDR3 spans 15 residues. Germline loops: CDR1 SGHTA, CDR2 FQGNSA. This CDR3 is CASSLLGSSGSTIYF. CDR3 DNA sequence: TGTGCCAGCAGCTTGCTAGGGAGCTCTGGAAGCACCATATATTTT.